This is a list of T cell receptor beta chains from one sample in a study of cytomegalovirus exposure and HLA in healthy donors. The data were produced by immunoSEQ multiplex PCR, yet TCRdb's version contains in-frame clones alone and is incomplete. The sample holds under 200,000 clones, about 96% seen once. Sequencing used PBMCs. The receptors here all came from a woman aged 18-29 years in good health and CMV-seronegative. Both conserved end residues are part of each CDR3. The order of the fields is J gene, V gene, D gene, CDR3 protein. D genes are given only for firm matches.

>TRBJ2-7|TRBV4-3|TRBD2
CASSQDAVLAGVPYEQYF
>TRBJ1-5|TRBV19|-
CASSTEDYSNQPQHF
>TRBJ2-4|TRBV11-2|TRBD2
CASSLGGGLYIQYF
>TRBJ2-7|TRBV6-5|-
CASSEEGWAGEQYF
>TRBJ2-3|TRBV27|-
CASNPRADTQYF
>TRBJ2-1|TRBV14|-
CASSHPAAGANEQFF
>TRBJ2-3|TRBV2|-
CASSGLRGSSTDTQYF
>TRBJ2-1|TRBV6-6|TRBD2
CASASPGTTEQFF
>TRBJ1-2|TRBV7-2|TRBD1
CASSPLGQGDYGYTF
>TRBJ1-4|TRBV18|TRBD1
CASSSGQGAKEKLFF
>TRBJ2-2|TRBV7-3|TRBD2
CASSPGLADSNTGELFF
>TRBJ2-7|TRBV18|TRBD2
CASSLRRAGGAHEQYF
>TRBJ2-2|TRBV2|TRBD1
CASSDPPGQVYTGELFF
>TRBJ2-5|TRBV6-1|TRBD2
CASSESSGGGQETQYF
>TRBJ2-3|TRBV2|-
CASNPQGLGTDTQYF
>TRBJ2-7|TRBV6-5|-
CARQGSLVYEQYF
>TRBJ2-1|TRBV19|-
CASSIGQPAQGHEQFF
>TRBJ2-2|TRBV5-1|-
CASSLGDIAGELFF
>TRBJ1-3|TRBV29-1|-
CSVELGGSGNTIYF
>TRBJ2-3|TRBV5-1|-
CASSLTGGSIPDTQYF
>TRBJ1-2|TRBV5-1|TRBD1
CASSLSQGSVYGYTF
>TRBJ2-3|TRBV9|TRBD2
CASSPILAGGRDTQYF
>TRBJ1-4|TRBV5-1|-
CASSKAGPRAPNEKLFF
>TRBJ2-1|TRBV29-1|-
CSVSDFNEQFF
>TRBJ2-2|TRBV27|-
CASSLLSGAGELFF
>TRBJ1-3|TRBV6-6|-
CASSWDSRSGNTIYF
>TRBJ1-1|TRBV4-1|-
CASSSSFQGMNTEAFF
>TRBJ2-1|TRBV29-1|TRBD2
CSVELPLAGSYNEQFF
>TRBJ1-2|TRBV7-6|TRBD1
CASSSLPASRQGAHYGYTF
>TRBJ1-6|TRBV4-1|-
CASSQDLGGLRGSPLHF
>TRBJ1-1|TRBV18|-
CASSPPEGLAGAFF
>TRBJ1-6|TRBV7-3|-
CASSLTGDNSPLHF
>TRBJ1-2|TRBV6-1|-
CASSPLGQLYGYTF
>TRBJ1-4|TRBV2|TRBD1
CASLRGSSFNEKLFF
>TRBJ2-1|TRBV4-3|TRBD2
CASSQDPSGGSYNEQFF
>TRBJ2-7|TRBV7-2|-
CASSLSRLRPGEQYF
>TRBJ2-2|TRBV6-4|-
CASSDSLSGELFF
>TRBJ2-7|TRBV15|TRBD2
CATSASGGSYEQYF
>TRBJ2-1|TRBV5-4|TRBD1
CASSDRTGGSYNEQFF
>TRBJ1-4|TRBV7-3|-
CASSFLLNRATNEKLFF
>TRBJ1-6|TRBV9|TRBD1
CASSTRQGRGSPLHF
>TRBJ2-7|TRBV5-5|-
CASSLWTKYEQYF
>TRBJ1-5|TRBV19|-
CASSNLIPNQPQHF
>TRBJ1-1|TRBV5-4|-
CASSPWTGLNTEAFF
>TRBJ1-1|TRBV20-1|TRBD1
CRGQGGTEAFF
>TRBJ1-4|TRBV4-1|TRBD1
CASSQVISDRGPFNEKLFF
>TRBJ1-2|TRBV7-2|TRBD1
CASSAGTGGVGYTF
>TRBJ2-4|TRBV19|TRBD1
CASSPGGLAKNIQYF
>TRBJ1-5|TRBV18|-
CASSPSQGNQPQHF
>TRBJ2-7|TRBV5-8|TRBD1
CASSLDGTGPYEQYF
>TRBJ1-2|TRBV27|TRBD1
CASSPTGAFYGYTF
>TRBJ2-1|TRBV7-8|-
CASVEAGYNEQFF
>TRBJ2-6|TRBV5-1|-
CASSVGFPGANVLTF
>TRBJ1-1|TRBV4-1|-
CASSLSSTEAFF
>TRBJ1-4|TRBV18|TRBD1
CASSLGTVNEKLFF